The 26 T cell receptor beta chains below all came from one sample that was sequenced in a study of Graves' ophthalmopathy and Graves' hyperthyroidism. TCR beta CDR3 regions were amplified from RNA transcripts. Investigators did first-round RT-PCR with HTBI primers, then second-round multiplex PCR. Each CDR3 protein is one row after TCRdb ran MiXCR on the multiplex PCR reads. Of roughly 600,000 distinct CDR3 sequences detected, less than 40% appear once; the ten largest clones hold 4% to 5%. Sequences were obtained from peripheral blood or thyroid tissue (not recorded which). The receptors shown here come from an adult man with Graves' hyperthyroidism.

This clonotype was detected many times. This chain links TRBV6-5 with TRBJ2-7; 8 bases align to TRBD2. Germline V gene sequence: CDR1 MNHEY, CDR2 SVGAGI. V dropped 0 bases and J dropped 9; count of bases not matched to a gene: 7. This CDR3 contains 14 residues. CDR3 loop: CASSYSNERGPQYF. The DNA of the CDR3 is TGTGCCAGCAGTTACTCGAATGAGCGGGGGCCGCAGTACTTC.

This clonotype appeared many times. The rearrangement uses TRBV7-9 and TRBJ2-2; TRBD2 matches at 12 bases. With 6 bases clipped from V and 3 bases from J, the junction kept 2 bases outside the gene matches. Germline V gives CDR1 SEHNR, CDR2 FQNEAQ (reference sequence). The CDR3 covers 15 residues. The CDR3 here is CASRLAGGYTGELFF. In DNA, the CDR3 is TGTGCCAGCAGACTAGCGGGAGGATACACCGGGGAGCTGTTTTTT.

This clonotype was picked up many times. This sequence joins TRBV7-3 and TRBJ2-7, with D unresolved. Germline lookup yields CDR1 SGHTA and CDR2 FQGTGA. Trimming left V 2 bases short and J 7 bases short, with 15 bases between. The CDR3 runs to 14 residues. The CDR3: CASSLWAVGEEQYF. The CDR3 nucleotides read TGTGCCAGCAGCTTATGGGCAGTGGGTGAGGAGCAGTACTTC.

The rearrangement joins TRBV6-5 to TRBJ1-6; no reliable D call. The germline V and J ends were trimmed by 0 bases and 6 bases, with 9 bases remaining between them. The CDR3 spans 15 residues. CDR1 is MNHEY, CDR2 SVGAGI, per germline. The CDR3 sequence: CASSYSKGINSPLHF. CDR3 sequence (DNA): TGTGCCAGCAGTTACTCGAAAGGAATTAATTCACCCCTCCACTTT.

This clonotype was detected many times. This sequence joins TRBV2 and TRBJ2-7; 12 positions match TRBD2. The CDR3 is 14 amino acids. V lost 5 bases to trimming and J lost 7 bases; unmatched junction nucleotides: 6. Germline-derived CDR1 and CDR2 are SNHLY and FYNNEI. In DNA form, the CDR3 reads TGTGCCAGCAGTTCACGGACTAGCGGGAAGGAGCAGTACTTC. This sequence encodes CASSSRTSGKEQYF. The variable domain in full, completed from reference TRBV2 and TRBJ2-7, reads EPEVTQTPSHQVTQMGQEVILRCVPISNHLYFYWYRQILGQKVEFLVSFYNNEISEKSEIFDDQFSVERPDGSNFTLKIRSTKLEDSAMYFCASSSRTSGKEQYFGPGTRLTVT.

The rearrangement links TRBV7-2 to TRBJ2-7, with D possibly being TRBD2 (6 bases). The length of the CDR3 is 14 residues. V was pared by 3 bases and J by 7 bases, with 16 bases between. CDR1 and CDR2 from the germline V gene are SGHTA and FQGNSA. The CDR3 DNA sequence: TGTGCCAGCAGCTTCCTAGCGAGGTCCGGGGAGCAGTACTTC. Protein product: CASSFLARSGEQYF.

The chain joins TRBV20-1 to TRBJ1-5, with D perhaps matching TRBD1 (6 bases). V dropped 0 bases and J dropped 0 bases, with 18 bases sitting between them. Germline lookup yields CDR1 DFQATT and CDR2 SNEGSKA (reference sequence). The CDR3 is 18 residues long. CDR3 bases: TGCAGTGCTAGAGATGTCCGGACAGATTATTATAGCAATCAGCCCCAGCATTTT. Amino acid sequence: CSARDVRTDYYSNQPQHF.

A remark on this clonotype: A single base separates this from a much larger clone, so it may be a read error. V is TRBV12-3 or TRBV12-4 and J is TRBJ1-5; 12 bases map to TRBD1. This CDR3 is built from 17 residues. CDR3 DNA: TGTGCCGGCAGGACCGGGACAGGGGGCGGACGCAATCAGCCCCAGCATTTT. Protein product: CAGRTGTGGGRNQPQHF.

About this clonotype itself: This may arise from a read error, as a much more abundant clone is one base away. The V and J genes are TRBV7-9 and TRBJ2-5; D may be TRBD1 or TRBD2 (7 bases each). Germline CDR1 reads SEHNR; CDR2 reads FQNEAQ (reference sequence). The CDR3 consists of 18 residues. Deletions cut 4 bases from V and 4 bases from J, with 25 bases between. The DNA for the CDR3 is TGTGCCAGCAGCTCGGCCAGGGGGAAGGCGGGAGCGGGAGAGACCCAGTACTTC. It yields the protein CASSSARGKAGAGETQYF.

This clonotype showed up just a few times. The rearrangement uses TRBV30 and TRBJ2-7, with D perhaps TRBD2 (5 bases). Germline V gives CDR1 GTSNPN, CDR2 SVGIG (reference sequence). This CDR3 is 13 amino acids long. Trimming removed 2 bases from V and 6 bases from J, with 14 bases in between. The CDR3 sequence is CAWSLAGWGEQYF. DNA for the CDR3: TGTGCCTGGAGTTTGGCGGGCTGGGGCGAGCAGTACTTC.

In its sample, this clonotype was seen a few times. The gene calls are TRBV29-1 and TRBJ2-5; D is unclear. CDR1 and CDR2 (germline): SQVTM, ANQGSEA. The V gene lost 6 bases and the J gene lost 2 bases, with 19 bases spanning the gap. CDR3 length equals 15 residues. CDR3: CSVLTPGSLQETQYF. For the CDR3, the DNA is TGCAGCGTCCTCACCCCCGGCAGTTTACAAGAGACCCAGTACTTC.

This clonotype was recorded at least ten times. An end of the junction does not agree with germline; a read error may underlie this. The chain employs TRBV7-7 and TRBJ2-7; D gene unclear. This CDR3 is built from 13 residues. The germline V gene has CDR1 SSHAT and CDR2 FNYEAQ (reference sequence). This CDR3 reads CASSLGYGNEQYF. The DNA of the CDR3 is TGTGCTAGCAGTCTAGGGTATGGAAACGAGCAGTACTTC.

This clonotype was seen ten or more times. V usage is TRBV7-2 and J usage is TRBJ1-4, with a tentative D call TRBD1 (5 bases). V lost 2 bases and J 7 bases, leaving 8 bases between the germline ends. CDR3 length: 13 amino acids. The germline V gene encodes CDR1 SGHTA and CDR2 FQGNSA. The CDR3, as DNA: TGTGCCAGCAGCTTACAGGGTAGTGAAAAACTGTTTTTT. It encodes CASSLQGSEKLFF.

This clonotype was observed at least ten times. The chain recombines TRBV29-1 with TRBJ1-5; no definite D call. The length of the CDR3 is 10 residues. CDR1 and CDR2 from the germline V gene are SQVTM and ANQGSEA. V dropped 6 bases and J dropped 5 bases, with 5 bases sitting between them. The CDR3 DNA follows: TGCAGCGTGGGTCATCAGCCCCAGCATTTT. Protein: CSVGHQPQHF.

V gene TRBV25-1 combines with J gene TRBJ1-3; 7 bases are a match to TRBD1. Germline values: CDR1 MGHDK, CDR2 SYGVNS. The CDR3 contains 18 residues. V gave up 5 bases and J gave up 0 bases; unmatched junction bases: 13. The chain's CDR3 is CASSSDRRGPRSGNTIYF. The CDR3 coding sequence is TGTGCCAGCAGTTCGGACAGGCGAGGTCCCCGCTCTGGAAACACCATATATTTT.

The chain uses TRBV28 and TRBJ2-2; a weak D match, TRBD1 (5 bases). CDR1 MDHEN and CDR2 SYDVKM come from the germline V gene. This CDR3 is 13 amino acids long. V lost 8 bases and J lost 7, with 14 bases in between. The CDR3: CASGQGIGGELFF. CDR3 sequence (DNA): TGTGCCAGCGGGCAGGGTATAGGCGGGGAGCTGTTTTTT.

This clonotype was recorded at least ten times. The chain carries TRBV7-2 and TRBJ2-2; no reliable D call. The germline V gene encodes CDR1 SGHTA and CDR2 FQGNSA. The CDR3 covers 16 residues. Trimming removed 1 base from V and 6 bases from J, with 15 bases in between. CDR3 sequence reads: CASSLVLFSVPGELFF. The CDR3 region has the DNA TGTGCCAGCAGCTTAGTGCTTTTTTCAGTTCCCGGGGAGCTGTTTTTT.

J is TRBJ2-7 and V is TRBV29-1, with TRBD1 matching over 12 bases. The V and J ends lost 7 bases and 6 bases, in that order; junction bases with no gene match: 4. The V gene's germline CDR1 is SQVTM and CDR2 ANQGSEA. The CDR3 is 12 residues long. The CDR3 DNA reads TGCAGCGGGGGACAGGGGGCGAGCGAGCAGTACTTC. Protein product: CSGGQGASEQYF.

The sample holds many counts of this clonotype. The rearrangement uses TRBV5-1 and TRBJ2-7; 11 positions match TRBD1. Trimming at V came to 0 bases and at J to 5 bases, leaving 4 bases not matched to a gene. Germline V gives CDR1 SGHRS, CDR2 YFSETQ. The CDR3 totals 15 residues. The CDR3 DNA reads TGCGCCAGCAGCTTGGGGGACAGGGGGTCGGACGAGCAGTACTTC. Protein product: CASSLGDRGSDEQYF.

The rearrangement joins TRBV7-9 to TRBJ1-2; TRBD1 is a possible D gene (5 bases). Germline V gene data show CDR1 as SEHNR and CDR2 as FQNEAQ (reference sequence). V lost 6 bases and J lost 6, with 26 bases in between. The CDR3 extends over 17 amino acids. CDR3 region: CASRGSLPAAKGDGYTF. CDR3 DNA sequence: TGTGCCAGCAGGGGAAGCCTACCGGCAGCCAAAGGGGATGGCTACACCTTC. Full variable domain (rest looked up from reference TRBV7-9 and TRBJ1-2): DTGVSQNPRHKITKRGQNVTFRCDPISEHNRLYWYRQTLGQGPEFLTYFQNEAQLEKSRLLSDRFSAERPKGSFSTLEIQRTEQGDSAMYLCASRGSLPAAKGDGYTFGSGTRLTVV.

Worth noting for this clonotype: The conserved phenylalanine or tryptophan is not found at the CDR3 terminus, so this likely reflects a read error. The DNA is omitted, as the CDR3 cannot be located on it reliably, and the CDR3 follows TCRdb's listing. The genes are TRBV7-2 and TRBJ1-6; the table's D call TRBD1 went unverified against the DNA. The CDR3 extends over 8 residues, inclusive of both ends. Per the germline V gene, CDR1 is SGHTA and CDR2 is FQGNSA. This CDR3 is CASSFPGT.

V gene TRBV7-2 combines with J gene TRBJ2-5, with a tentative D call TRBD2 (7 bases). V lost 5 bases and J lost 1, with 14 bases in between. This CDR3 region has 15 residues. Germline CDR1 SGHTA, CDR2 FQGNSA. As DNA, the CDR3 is TGTGCCAGCAGCCAAGTGCGGGGGCCCCAAGAGACCCAGTACTTC. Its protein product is CASSQVRGPQETQYF.

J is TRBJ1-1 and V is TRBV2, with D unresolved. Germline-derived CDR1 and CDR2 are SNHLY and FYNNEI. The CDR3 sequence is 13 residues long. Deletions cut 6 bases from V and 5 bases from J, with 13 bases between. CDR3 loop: CASSDIPGTEAFF. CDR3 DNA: TGTGCCAGCAGCGACATCCCCGGGACTGAAGCTTTCTTT.

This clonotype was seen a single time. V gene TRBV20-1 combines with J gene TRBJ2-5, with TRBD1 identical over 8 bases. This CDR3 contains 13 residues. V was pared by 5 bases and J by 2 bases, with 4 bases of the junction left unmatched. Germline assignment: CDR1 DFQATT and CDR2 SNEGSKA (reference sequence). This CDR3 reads CSAGTGRQETQYF. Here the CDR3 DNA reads TGCAGTGCTGGGACAGGAAGGCAAGAGACCCAGTACTTC.

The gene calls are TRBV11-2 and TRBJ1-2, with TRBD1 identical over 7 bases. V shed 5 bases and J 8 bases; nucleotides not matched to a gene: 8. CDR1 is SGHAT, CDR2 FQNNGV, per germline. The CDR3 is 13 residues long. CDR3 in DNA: TGTGCCAGCAGCCAAGACAGGGTATTGGGCTACACCTTC. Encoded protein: CASSQDRVLGYTF. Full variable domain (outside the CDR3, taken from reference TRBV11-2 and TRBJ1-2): EAGVAQSPRYKIIEKRQSVAFWCNPISGHATLYWYQQILGQGPKLLIQFQNNGVVDDSQLPKDRFSAERLKGVDSTLKIQPAKLEDSAVYLCASSQDRVLGYTFGSGTRLTVV.

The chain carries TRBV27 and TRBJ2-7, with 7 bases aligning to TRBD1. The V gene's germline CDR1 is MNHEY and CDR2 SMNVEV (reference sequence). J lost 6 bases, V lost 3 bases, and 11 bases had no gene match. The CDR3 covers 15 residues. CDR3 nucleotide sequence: TGTGCCAGCAGTTTTTCTGACAGGGTACGTTCCGAGCAGTACTTC. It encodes CASSFSDRVRSEQYF.